This TCR beta chain was sequenced for a study of tumor and adjacent non-tumor tissue in lung cancer. Notes on this clonotype: What it binds is unknown. The junction departs from the called germline gene at one end, perhaps through a read error.

TCRbeta libraries were built with three rounds of nested PCR, modified from ARM-PCR. Each CDR3 protein is one row after TCRdb ran MiXCR on the multiplex PCR reads. The table shows tens of thousands of distinct CDR3 sequences, with 74% occurring only once. Germline-derived CDR1 and CDR2 are MNHEY and SVGEGT. CDR3 length: 14 residues. No cell sorting was done before RNA was extracted from the tissue. This non-tumor lung sample came from over 3 cm beyond the tumor edge. Findings and limits, study-wide: Tumor repertoires had a smaller top 100 clone share than normal lung. Compared with tumor, normal lung showed significantly lower TCR diversity. Shorter survival was associated with higher TCR diversity in tumors.

The source is a woman aged 55-70 years with non-small cell lung cancer. The V call is TRBV6-2 or TRBV6-3, the J call TRBJ2-1; TRBD2 aligns across 8 bases. What was sequenced was distant non-tumor lung tissue. In DNA form, the CDR3 reads TGTACCAGCAGGGCGGGAGGACCTTACAATGAGCAGTTCTTC. The encoded protein is CTSRAGGPYNEQFF.